These 3 T cell receptor beta chains were sequenced from one sample in a study of shared clonotypes between healthy human individuals. Terminally differentiated effector memory CD45RA+ cells were left out of the naive CD8 fraction, which was CD45RO-negative and positively selected for CCR7. Produced via immunoSEQ multiplex PCR; TCRdb's table is partial and in-frame only. The sample holds some 2 million clones; about 95% are singletons and the top ten take 0.95% to 1.5%. Sequenced sample: naive CD8+ T cells sorted from blood. These receptors were taken from a man aged 18 to 35 in good health.

The chain employs TRBV30 and TRBJ2-7; D is unresolved. V lost 4 bases and J lost 0, with 10 bases in between. The CDR3 totals 13 residues. Per germline, CDR1 GTSNPN and CDR2 SVGIG (reference sequence). Here the CDR3 DNA reads TGTGCCTGGACCCCCGGAGTCTCCTACGAGCAGTACTTC. Protein: CAWTPGVSYEQYF.

The J gene is TRBJ1-3, the V gene TRBV4-3; unclear D gene. The length of the CDR3 is 15 residues. V gave up 1 base and J gave up 0 bases, with 7 bases separating them. In germline, CDR1 is LGHNA, CDR2 YSLEER. CDR3: CASSQGTGSGNTIYF. CDR3 DNA: TGCGCCAGCAGCCAAGGCACGGGCTCTGGAAACACCATATATTTT.

V and J are TRBV4-3 and TRBJ1-3; D is possibly TRBD1 (5 bases). Trimming removed 5 bases from V and 1 base from J, with 12 bases in between. The CDR3 is made up of 15 amino acids. Germline assignment: CDR1 LGHNA and CDR2 YSLEER. As DNA, the CDR3 is TGCGCCAGCAGCGCTCAGGGATCTTCTGGAAACACCATATATTTT. This codes for CASSAQGSSGNTIYF.